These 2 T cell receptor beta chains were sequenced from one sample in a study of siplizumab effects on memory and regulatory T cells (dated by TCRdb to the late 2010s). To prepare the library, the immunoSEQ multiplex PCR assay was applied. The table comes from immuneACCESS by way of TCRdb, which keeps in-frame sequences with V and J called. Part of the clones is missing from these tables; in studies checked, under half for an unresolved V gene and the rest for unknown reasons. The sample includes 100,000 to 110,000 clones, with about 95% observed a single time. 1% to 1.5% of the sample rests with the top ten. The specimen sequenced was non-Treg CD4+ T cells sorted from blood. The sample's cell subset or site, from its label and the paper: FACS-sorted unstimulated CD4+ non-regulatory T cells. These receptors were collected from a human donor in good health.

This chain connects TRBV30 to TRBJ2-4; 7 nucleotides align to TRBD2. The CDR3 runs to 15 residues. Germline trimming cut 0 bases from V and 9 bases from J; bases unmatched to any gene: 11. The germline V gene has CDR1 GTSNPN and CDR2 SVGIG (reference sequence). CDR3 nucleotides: TGTGCCTGGAGTGTGGGAGGGGCTGGAGGAGGCATTCAGTACTTC. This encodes CAWSVGGAGGGIQYF.

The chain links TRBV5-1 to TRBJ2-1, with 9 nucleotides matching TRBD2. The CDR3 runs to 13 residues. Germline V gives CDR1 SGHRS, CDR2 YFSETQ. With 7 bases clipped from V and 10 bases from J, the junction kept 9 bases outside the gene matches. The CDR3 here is CASGSSGKAEQFF. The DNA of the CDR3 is TGCGCCAGCGGATCTAGCGGGAAGGCGGAGCAGTTCTTC.